A selection of T cell receptor beta chains follows, all from one sample in a study of CD8+ T cells in alopecia areata. TCRdb's copy holds only in-frame clones and misses some; the assay was immunoSEQ multiplex PCR. The table lists about 150,000 clones, around 55% of them singletons. Sequencing was performed on CD4+ T cells sorted from blood. These receptors all come from a human donor in good health. CDR3s include the opening cysteine and the closing phenylalanine or tryptophan. Each record gives: clone size, D gene, V gene, CDR3 length, J gene, CDR3 DNA, CDR3 protein. D genes are given only for firm matches. Clone size is shown for a subset of rows, as once, few, many or a class of expanded clone.

few,.,TRBV28,14,TRBJ1-5,TGTGCCACCCTTTGGAGGGGGAGCAATCAGCCCCAGCATTTT,CATLWRGSNQPQHF
.,.,TRBV27,16,TRBJ2-7,TGTGCCAGCAGTACGATGACAGGTTTTAGCTCCTACGAGCAGTACTTC,CASSTMTGFSSYEQYF
.,.,TRBV18,14,TRBJ2-7,TGTGCCAGCTCACCCGGGATCCACGCCTACGAGCAGTACTTC,CASSPGIHAYEQYF
.,TRBD1,TRBV29-1,14,TRBJ1-5,TGCAGCGTGGGGGGACAGGGAGTAAATCAGCCCCAGCATTTT,CSVGGQGVNQPQHF
.,.,TRBV29-1,13,TRBJ2-4,TGCAGCGTTGAAAGGGTAGCCAAAAACATTCAGTACTTC,CSVERVAKNIQYF
few,.,TRBV18,13,TRBJ1-1,TGTGCCAGCTCAAAGGACACCCCTCCAGGAGCTTTCTTT,CASSKDTPPGAFF
.,TRBD2,TRBV4-1,18,TRBJ2-7,TGCGCCAGCAGCTTCCGAATCAGACTAGCGGGAGCCTCCTACGAGCAGTACTTC,CASSFRIRLAGASYEQYF
.,.,TRBV27,12,TRBJ2-7,TGTGCCAGCAGCGGGGGCAGGGACGAGCAGTACTTC,CASSGGRDEQYF
.,TRBD2,TRBV5-6,18,TRBJ2-7,TGTGCCAGCAGCGCGATCGGGGTAGCGGGAGTTGGTGTCTACGAGCAGTACTTC,CASSAIGVAGVGVYEQYF
.,.,TRBV18,15,TRBJ2-5,TGTGCCAGCTCACCACAAAGGGGAAGTCAAGAGACCCAGTACTTC,CASSPQRGSQETQYF
.,.,TRBV5-1,14,TRBJ2-5,TGCGCCAGCACCCACGGGGGAAGACAAGAGACCCAGTACTTC,CASTHGGRQETQYF
.,.,TRBV6-5,15,TRBJ1-2,TGTGCCAGCAGTCCCAGGGGTAAAGGCGGCTATGGCTACACCTTC,CASSPRGKGGYGYTF
few,TRBD2,TRBV6-1,17,TRBJ2-4,TGTGCCAGCAGTGAAGTGGGGACTAGCCTAGCCAAAAACATTCAGTACTTC,CASSEVGTSLAKNIQYF
.,TRBD1,TRBV6-4,14,TRBJ1-1,TGTGCCAGCAGTGAGATAGGGGGCGCCTCTGAAGCTTTCTTT,CASSEIGGASEAFF
once,.,TRBV6-1,13,TRBJ1-1,TGTGCCAGCAGGACAGTTATGAACACTGAAGCTTTCTTT,CASRTVMNTEAFF
few,.,TRBV7-2,13,TRBJ2-1,TGTGCCAGCAGCTTAGTACCCGGTGACGAGCAGTTCTTC,CASSLVPGDEQFF
few,.,TRBV6-6,12,TRBJ2-3,TGTGCCAGCAGCCTGACCCTAGATACGCAGTATTTT,CASSLTLDTQYF
few,.,TRBV30,15,TRBJ2-4,TGTGCCTGGAGGCTAAGAAACAAAGCCAAAAACATTCAGTACTTC,CAWRLRNKAKNIQYF
few,TRBD2,TRBV29-1,16,TRBJ2-1,TGCAGCGTTGGGAGACTAGCGGGAGGACTCCGCAATGAGCAGTTCTTC,CSVGRLAGGLRNEQFF
.,.,TRBV21-1,10,TRBJ2-7,TGTGCCAGCAGCCCTCCTGAGCAGTACTTC,CASSPPEQYF
few,TRBD1,TRBV5-1,15,TRBJ1-2,TGCGCCAGCAGAAGCGGGACAGGGGGTAACTATGGCTACACCTTC,CASRSGTGGNYGYTF
.,.,TRBV6-6,12,TRBJ1-3,TGTGCCAGCAGTCAAACAGGAAACACCATATATTTT,CASSQTGNTIYF
.,.,TRBV29-1,13,TRBJ2-5,TGCAGCGTTGTGGGGTCGGGTGAAGAGACCCAGTACTTC,CSVVGSGEETQYF
.,.,TRBV2,14,TRBJ1-3,TGTGCCAGCACGGTCCGAGGGTCTGGAAACACCATATATTTT,CASTVRGSGNTIYF
.,.,TRBV27,13,TRBJ1-4,TGTGCCAGCCAAGAAGGGCGTATCGGAAAACTGTTTTTT,CASQEGRIGKLFF
.,.,TRBV4-2,15,TRBJ2-1,TGTGCCAGCAGCCAAGATCAAGGCGGAAACAATGAGCAGTTCTTC,CASSQDQGGNNEQFF
.,.,TRBV23-1,14,TRBJ1-4,TGCGCCAGCAGACCAACAGGCGGGAATGAAAAACTGTTTTTT,CASRPTGGNEKLFF
.,TRBD2,TRBV30,15,TRBJ2-7,TGTGCCTGGAGTCCCAGCGGGGGTCTTAACCACGAGCAGTACTTC,CAWSPSGGLNHEQYF
.,.,TRBV19,15,TRBJ2-2,TGTGCCGCCCGGCAGGGTGCATCGAGCACCGGGGAGCTGTTTTTT,CAARQGASSTGELFF
few,.,TRBV10-3,14,TRBJ1-1,TGTGCCATCAGTGTTGGCAGGGGGAACACTGAAGCTTTCTTT,CAISVGRGNTEAFF
.,.,TRBV29-1,10,TRBJ2-1,TGCAGCGGTGGACGAGATGAGCAGTTCTTC,CSGGRDEQFF
.,.,TRBV7-9,14,TRBJ1-1,TGTGCCAGCAGCTTAGCGCGGGGGGTCACTGAAGCTTTCTTT,CASSLARGVTEAFF
.,.,TRBV23-1,15,TRBJ1-5,TGCGCCAGCAGTCAATTCCCAGGGTGGGATCAGCCCCAGCATTTT,CASSQFPGWDQPQHF
few,TRBD2,TRBV29-1,13,TRBJ2-1,TGCAGCGTTCGACTAGCTGCTCGCAATGAGCAGTTCTTC,CSVRLAARNEQFF
.,.,TRBV7-9,10,TRBJ2-7,TGTGCCAGCAGCTTAGGCGAGCAGTACTTC,CASSLGEQYF
.,TRBD2,TRBV7-9,15,TRBJ2-2,TGTGCCAGCAGCTTCGCGGGAGGGAGGACCGGGGAGCTGTTTTTT,CASSFAGGRTGELFF
.,.,TRBV30,14,TRBJ1-3,TGTGCCTGGTGTCCCCTGCCCCCAGGAAACACCATATATTTT,CAWCPLPPGNTIYF
.,.,TRBV28,13,TRBJ1-2,TGTGCCAGCAGTTTAGGAGGTGGCTATGGCTACACCTTC,CASSLGGGYGYTF
.,.,TRBV25-1,14,TRBJ1-2,TGTGCCAGCAGGGGAATAGGCGGCAACTATGGCTACACCTTC,CASRGIGGNYGYTF
.,.,TRBV27,12,TRBJ2-5,TGTGCCAGCAGTTTTCTGGGGGGGACCCAGTACTTC,CASSFLGGTQYF
.,TRBD1,TRBV5-1,14,TRBJ2-5,TGCGCCAGCAGCTTACAGGGGTTCCAAGAGACCCAGTACTTC,CASSLQGFQETQYF
.,.,TRBV15,14,TRBJ1-2,TGTGCCACCAGCAGAGGTCCGGGGAACTATGGCTACACCTTC,CATSRGPGNYGYTF
.,.,TRBV19,17,TRBJ2-5,TGTGCCAGTAGTATAGATCTGGGACACCCGAAGCGAGGGACCCAGTACTTC,CASSIDLGHPKRGTQYF
.,.,TRBV23-1,18,TRBJ2-2,TGCGCCAGCAGTCAATCCAACAGGGACGGAACGAACACCGGGGAGCTGTTTTTT,CASSQSNRDGTNTGELFF
few,TRBD2,TRBV4-2,18,TRBJ2-6,TGTGCCAGCAGCCAAGAATCCGGGAGGGCCTCTGGGGCCAACGTCCTGACTTTC,CASSQESGRASGANVLTF
.,.,TRBV7-9,16,TRBJ1-3,TGTGCCAGCAGACCAAACCCCAGGGACACTGGAAACACCATATATTTT,CASRPNPRDTGNTIYF
.,TRBD2,TRBV29-1,14,TRBJ2-7,TGCAGCGTCCTTAGCGGGACCCCCTCCTACGAGCAGTACTTC,CSVLSGTPSYEQYF
.,TRBD1,TRBV2,14,TRBJ2-5,TGTGCCAGCAGGACAGGGGTGTACCAAGAGACCCAGTACTTC,CASRTGVYQETQYF
.,.,TRBV4-1,15,TRBJ2-3,TGCGCCAGCAGCCCTCGAAAGGATGAGGTAGATACGCAGTATTTT,CASSPRKDEVDTQYF
.,TRBD1,TRBV5-4,15,TRBJ2-1,TGTGCCAGCAGCCGCCGCGACAGGGATAACAATGAGCAGTTCTTC,CASSRRDRDNNEQFF